Given below is one T cell receptor (beta chain) in context. Its antigen is not known. Construction of TCR beta libraries relied on iRepertoire HTBI primers and on Arm-PCR targeting CDR3 regions. TCRdb reprocessed the multiplex PCR reads with MiXCR, giving one entry per CDR3 protein. The data show 600,000 to 800,000 distinct CDR3 sequences, about 32% seen once. The time point denotes: persistent/refractory GD, antithyroid drugs over 5 years with positive TRAb. TCR sequences were obtained from RNA taken from PBMCs. Patients were enrolled at an endocrinology department in Xi'an, China. Per germline, CDR1 SGHRS and CDR2 YFSETQ. The CDR3 is made up of 17 amino acids. The V segment lost 2 bases and the J segment 5 bases; nucleotides outside the gene matches: 14. The sample comes from a study of regulatory T cells in long-lasting Graves disease. Findings of the study overall: Clonotypes that were public and shared totalled fewer than 3,500 in persistent patients versus around 1,000 in new patients. TRBV28 was favored in persistent disease, as were TRBJ1-2 and TRBJ2-5.

This TCR was recovered from a female donor with Graves disease. The chain is built from TRBV5-1 and TRBJ2-5; 8 bases are shared with TRBD2. The specimen was peripheral blood mononuclear cells (PBMCs), collected when the disease was refractory, from a patient treated with antithyroid drugs. The DNA for the CDR3 is TGCGCCAGCAGCTTTGAAACTAGCGGTACCCCCGAGGAGACCCAGTACTTC. This translates into CASSFETSGTPEETQYF.